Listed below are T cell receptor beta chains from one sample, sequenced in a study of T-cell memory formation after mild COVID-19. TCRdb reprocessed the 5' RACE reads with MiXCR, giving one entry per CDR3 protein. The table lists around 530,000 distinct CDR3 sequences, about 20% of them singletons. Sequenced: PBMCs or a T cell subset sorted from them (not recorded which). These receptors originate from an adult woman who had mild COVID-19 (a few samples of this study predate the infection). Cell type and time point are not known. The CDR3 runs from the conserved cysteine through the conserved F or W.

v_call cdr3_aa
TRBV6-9 CASSYGDRGASSTEAFF
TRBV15 CATSRGQSNQPQHF
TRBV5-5 CASSLGLAGGQETQYF
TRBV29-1 CSVEGRASYNEQFF
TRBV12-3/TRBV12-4 CASSFDSNQPQHF
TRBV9 CASGTGDEQYF
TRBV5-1 CASSLVGGGGEQFF
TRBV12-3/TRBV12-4 CASSLRREGHEQFF
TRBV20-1 CSARFTDYFSDEQYF
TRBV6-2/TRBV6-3 CASSNRLAAYQETQYF
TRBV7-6 CASSLAPLAGSTDTQYF
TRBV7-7 CASSLTEGQPQHF
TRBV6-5 CASSPVGTGTEAFF
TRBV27 CASSFLGLAHEQFF
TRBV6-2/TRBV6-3 CASSYISDQGEQFF
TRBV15 CATSRGNYEQYF
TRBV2 CASSEVAGSGETQYF
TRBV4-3 CASSQQTSGRHEQFF
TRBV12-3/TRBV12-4 CASSPPWREGYEQYF
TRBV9 CASSADGRDTQYF
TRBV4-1 CASSQESGLASTGELFF
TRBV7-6 CASSPTTGWKETQYF
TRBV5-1 CASSPGPGDGSAQHF
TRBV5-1 CASTLYAAGSVRVGAKNIQYF
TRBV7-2 CASTEQPGRLEGAFF